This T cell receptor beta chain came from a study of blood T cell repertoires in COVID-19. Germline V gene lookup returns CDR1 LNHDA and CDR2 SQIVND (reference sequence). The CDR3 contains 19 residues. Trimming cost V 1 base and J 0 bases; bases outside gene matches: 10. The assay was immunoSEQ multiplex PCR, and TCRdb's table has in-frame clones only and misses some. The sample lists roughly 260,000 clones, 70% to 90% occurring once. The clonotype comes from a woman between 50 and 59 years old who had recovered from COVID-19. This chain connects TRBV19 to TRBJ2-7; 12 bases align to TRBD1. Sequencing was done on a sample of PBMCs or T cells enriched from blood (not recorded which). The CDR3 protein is CASSIGPRGQGAYSYEQYF. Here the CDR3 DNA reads TGTGCCAGTAGTATAGGCCCCCGGGGACAGGGGGCTTACTCCTACGAGCAGTACTTC.